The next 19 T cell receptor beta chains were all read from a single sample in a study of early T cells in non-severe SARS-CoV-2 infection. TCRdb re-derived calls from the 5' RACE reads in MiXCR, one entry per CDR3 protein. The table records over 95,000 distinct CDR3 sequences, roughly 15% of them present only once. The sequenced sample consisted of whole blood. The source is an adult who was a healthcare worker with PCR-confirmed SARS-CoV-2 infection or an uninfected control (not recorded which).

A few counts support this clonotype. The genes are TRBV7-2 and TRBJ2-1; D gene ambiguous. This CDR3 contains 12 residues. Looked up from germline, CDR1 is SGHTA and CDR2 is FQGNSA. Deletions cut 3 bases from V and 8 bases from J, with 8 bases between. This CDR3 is CASSFNWDEQFF. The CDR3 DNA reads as TGTGCCAGCAGCTTTAACTGGGATGAGCAGTTCTTC.

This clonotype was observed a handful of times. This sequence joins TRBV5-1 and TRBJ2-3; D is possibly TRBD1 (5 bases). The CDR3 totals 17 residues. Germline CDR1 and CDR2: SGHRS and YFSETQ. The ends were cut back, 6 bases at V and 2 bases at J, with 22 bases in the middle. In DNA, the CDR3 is TGCGCCAGCACCCCCTCGGATATGGGGCTTGTCACAGATACGCAGTATTTT. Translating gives CASTPSDMGLVTDTQYF.

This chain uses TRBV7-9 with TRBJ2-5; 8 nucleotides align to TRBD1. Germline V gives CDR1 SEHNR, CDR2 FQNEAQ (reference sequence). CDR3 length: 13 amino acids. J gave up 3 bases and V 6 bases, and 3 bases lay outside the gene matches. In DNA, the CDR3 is TGTGCCAGCAGGTCGACAGGGGAAGAGACCCAGTACTTC. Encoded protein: CASRSTGEETQYF.

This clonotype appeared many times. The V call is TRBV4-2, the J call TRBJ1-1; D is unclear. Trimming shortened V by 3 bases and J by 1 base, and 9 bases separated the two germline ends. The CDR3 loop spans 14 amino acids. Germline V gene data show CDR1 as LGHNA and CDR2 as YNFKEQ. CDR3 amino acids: CASSHPSWNTEAFF. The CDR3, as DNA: TGTGCCAGCAGCCATCCAAGCTGGAACACTGAAGCTTTCTTT.

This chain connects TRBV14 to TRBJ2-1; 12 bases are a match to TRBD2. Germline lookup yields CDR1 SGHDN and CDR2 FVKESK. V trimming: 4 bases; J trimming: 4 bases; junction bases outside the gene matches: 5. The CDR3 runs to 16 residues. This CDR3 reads CASSRLAGAKYNEQFF. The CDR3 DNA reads TGTGCCAGCAGCCGACTAGCGGGGGCCAAGTACAATGAGCAGTTCTTC.

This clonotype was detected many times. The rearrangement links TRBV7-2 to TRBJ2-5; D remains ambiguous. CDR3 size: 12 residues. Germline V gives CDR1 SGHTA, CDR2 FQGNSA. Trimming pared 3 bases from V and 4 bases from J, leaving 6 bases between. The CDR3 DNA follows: TGTGCCAGCAGCTTCTCAGGAGAGACCCAGTACTTC. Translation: CASSFSGETQYF.

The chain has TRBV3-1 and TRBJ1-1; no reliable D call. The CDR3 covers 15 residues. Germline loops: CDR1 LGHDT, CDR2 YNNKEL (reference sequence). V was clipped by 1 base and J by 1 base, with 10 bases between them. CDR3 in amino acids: CASSQGGQRNTEAFF. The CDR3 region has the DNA TGTGCCAGCAGCCAAGGAGGTCAGCGGAACACTGAAGCTTTCTTT. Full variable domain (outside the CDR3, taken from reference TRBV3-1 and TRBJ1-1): DTAVSQTPKYLVTQMGNDKSIKCEQNLGHDTMYWYKQDSKKFLKIMFSYNNKELIINETVPNRFSPKSPDKAHLNLHINSLELGDSAVYFCASSQGGQRNTEAFFGQGTRLTVV.

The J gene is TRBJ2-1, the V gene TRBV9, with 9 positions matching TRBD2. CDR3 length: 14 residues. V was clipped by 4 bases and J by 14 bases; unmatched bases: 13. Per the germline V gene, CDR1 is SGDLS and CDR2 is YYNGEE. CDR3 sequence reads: CASSPTSGPHGEFF. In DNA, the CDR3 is TGTGCCAGCAGCCCCACTAGCGGGCCCCACGGGGAGTTCTTC. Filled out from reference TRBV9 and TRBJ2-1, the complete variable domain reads DSGVTQTPKHLITATGQRVTLRCSPRSGDLSVYWYQQSLDQGLQFLIQYYNGEERAKGNILERFSAQQFPDLHSELNLSSLELGDSALYFCASSPTSGPHGEFFGPGTRLTVL.

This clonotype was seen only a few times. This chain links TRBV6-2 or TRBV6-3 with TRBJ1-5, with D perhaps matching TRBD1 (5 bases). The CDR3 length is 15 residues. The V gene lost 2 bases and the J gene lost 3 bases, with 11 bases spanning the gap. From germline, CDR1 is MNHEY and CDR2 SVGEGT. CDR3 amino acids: CASSYRWGNNQPQHF. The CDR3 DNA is TGTGCCAGCAGTTACCGCTGGGGGAACAATCAGCCCCAGCATTTT.

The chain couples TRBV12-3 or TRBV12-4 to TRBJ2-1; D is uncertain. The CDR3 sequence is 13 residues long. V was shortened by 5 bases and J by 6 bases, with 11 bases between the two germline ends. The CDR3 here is CASSLVGPNEQFF. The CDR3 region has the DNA TGTGCCAGCAGTCTGGTTGGCCCCAATGAGCAGTTCTTC.

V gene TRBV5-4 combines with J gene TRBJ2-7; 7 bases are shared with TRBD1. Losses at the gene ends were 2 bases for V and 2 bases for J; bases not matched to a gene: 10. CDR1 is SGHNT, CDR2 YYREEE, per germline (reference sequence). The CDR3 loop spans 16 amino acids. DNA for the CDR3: TGTGCCAGCAGCTTAGGACAGGAGATTTGGCCCTACGAGCAGTACTTC. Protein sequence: CASSLGQEIWPYEQYF. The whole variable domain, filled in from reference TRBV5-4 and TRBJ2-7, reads ETGVTQSPTHLIKTRGQQVTLRCSSQSGHNTVSWYQQALGQGPQFIFQYYREEENGRGNFPPRFSGLQFPNYSSELNVNALELDDSALYLCASSLGQEIWPYEQYFGPGTRLTVT.

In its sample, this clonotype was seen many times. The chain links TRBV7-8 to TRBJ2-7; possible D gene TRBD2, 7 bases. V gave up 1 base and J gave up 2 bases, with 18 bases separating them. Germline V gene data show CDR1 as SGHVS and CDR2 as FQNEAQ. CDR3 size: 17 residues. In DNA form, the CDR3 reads TGTGCCAGCAGCTTAGGTTCTGTGGCGGGGGCCCCCTACGAGCAGTACTTC. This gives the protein CASSLGSVAGAPYEQYF.

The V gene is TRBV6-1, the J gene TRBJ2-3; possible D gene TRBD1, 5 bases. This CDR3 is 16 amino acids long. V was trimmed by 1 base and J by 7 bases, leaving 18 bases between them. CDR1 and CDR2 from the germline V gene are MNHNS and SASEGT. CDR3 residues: CASSEVQGTVRNTQYF. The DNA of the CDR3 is TGTGCCAGCAGTGAAGTGCAGGGAACGGTGAGAAATACGCAGTATTTT.

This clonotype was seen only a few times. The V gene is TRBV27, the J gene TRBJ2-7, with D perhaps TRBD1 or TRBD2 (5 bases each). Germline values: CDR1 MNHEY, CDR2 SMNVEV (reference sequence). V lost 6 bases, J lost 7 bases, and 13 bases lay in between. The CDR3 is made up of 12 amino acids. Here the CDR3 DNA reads TGTGCCAGCAGGGCAGGGCCGGGGGAGCAGTACTTC. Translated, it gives CASRAGPGEQYF.

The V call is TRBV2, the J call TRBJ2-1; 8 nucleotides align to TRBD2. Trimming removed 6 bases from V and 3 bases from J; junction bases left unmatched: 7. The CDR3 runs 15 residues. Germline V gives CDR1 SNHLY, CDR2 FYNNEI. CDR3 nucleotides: TGTGCCAGCAGGGGGATAGCGGGGAACTACAATGAGCAGTTCTTC. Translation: CASRGIAGNYNEQFF.

CDR3 in DNA: TGTGCCAGCAGCTTAGAGGTGACAGGGCTCTACGAGCAGTACTTC. Its protein is CASSLEVTGLYEQYF. The chain recombines TRBV11-2 with TRBJ2-7; 7 nucleotides match TRBD1. Per germline, CDR1 SGHAT and CDR2 FQNNGV. J was trimmed by 3 bases and V by 0 bases; bases with no gene match: 5. The length of the CDR3 is 15 residues.

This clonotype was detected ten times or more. The CDR3 sequence is CASSDVAGSYNEQFF. The CDR3 DNA follows: TGTGCCAGCAGTGATGTTGCAGGATCCTACAATGAGCAGTTCTTC. The chain joins TRBV6-1 to TRBJ2-1; D unclear. The CDR3 loop spans 15 amino acids. Germline V gives CDR1 MNHNS, CDR2 SASEGT. V lost 3 bases to trimming and J lost 1 base, with 10 bases between them.

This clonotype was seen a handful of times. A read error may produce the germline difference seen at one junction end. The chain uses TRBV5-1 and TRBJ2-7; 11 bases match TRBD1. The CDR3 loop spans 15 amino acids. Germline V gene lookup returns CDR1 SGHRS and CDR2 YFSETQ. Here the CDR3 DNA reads TGCGCCAGCAGTCGGACAGGGGGCGAAAGCGGGAGGCCTCGCTTC. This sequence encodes CASSRTGGESGRPRF. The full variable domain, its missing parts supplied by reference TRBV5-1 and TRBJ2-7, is KAGVTQTPRYLIKTRGQQVTLSCSPISGHRSVSWYQQTPGQGLQFLFEYFSETQRNKGNFPGRFSGRQFSNSRSEMNVSTLELGDSALYLCASSRTGGESGRPRFGPGTRLTVT.

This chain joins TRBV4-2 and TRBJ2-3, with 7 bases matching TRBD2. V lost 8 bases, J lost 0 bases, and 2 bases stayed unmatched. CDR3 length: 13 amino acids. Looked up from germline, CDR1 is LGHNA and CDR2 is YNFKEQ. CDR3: CASRGGSTDTQYF. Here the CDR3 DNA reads TGTGCCAGCCGCGGGGGAAGCACAGATACGCAGTATTTT.